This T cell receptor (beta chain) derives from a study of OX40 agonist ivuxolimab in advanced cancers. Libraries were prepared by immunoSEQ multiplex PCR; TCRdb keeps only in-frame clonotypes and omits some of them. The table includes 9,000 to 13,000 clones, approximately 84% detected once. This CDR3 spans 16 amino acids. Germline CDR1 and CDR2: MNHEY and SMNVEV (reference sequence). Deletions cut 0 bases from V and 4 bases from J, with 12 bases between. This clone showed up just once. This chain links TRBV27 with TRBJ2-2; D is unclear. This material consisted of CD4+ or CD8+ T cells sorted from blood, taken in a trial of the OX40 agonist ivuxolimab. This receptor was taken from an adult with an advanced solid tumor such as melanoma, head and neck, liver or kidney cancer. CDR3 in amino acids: CASSLSRLPLTGELFF. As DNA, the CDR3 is TGTGCCAGCAGTTTATCGCGGCTACCACTCACCGGGGAGCTGTTTTTT.